This T cell receptor (beta chain) was captured in a study of T cell changes during pregnancy in multiple sclerosis. Germline trimming cut 5 bases from V and 4 bases from J; bases unmatched to any gene: 7. The germline V gene has CDR1 SGHTA and CDR2 FQGTGA. The CDR3 has 15 residues. Clones were sequenced by immunoSEQ multiplex PCR, and TCRdb holds only the in-frame ones, with some missing. The repertoire holds around 73,000 clones, with 85% to 95% as singletons. Material: peripheral blood, obtained in the third trimester of pregnancy. The chain employs TRBV7-3 and TRBJ2-3; 9 bases fit TRBD2. The origin of this receptor is a female donor in good health, enrolled as a control in a pregnancy study. The CDR3 spells CASSPSGTVADTQYF. In DNA form, the CDR3 reads TGTGCCAGCAGCCCTAGCGGGACCGTCGCAGATACGCAGTATTTT. Complete variable domain (other parts from reference TRBV7-3 and TRBJ2-3): GAGVSQTPSNKVTEKGKYVELRCDPISGHTALYWYRQSLGQGPEFLIYFQGTGAADDSGLPNDRFFAVRPEGSVSTLKIQRTERGDSAVYLCASSPSGTVADTQYFGPGTRLTVL.